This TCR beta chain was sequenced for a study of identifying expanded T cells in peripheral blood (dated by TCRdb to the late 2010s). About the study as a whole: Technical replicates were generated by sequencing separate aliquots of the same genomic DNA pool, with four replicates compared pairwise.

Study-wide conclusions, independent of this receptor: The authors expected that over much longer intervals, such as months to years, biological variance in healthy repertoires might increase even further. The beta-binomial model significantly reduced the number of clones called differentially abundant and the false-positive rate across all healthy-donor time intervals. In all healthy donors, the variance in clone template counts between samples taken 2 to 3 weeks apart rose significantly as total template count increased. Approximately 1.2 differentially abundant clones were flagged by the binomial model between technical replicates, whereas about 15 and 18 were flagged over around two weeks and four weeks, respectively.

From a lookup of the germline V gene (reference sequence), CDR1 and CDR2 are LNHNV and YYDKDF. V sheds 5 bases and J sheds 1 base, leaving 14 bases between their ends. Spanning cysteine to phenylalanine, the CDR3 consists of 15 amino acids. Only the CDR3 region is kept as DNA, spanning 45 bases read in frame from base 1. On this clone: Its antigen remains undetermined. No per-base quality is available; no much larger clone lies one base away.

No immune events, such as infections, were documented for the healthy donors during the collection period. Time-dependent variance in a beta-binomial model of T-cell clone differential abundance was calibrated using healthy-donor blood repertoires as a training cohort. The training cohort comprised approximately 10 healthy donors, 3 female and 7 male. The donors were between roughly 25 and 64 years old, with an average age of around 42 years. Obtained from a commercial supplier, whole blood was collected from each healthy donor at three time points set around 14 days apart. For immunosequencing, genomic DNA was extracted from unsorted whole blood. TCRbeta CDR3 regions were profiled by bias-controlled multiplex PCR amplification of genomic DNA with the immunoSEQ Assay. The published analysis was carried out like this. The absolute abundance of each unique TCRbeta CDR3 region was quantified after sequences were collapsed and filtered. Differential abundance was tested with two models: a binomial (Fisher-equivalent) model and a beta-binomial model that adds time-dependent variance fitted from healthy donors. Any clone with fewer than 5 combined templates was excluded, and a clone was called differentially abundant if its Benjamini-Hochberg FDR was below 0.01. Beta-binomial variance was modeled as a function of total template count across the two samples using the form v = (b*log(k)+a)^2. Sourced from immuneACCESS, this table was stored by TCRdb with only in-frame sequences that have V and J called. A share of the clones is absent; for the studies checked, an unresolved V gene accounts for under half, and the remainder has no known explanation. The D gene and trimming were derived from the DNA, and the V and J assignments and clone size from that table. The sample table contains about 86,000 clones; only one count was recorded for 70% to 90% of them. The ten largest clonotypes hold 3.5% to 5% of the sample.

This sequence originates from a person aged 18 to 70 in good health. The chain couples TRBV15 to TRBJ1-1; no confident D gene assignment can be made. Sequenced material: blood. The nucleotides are TGTGCCACCAGCGCCCTGACTCGGAAGAACACTGAAGCTTTCTTT. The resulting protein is CATSALTRKNTEAFF.